This is a list of T cell receptor beta chains from one sample in a study of OX40 agonist ivuxolimab in advanced cancers. Method: immunoSEQ multiplex PCR; TCRdb's copy keeps in-frame clones and lacks some. The table records 46,000 or so clones, over 60% of them present only once. Sequencing used CD4+ or CD8+ T cells sorted from blood, obtained in a trial of the OX40 agonist ivuxolimab. The receptors derive from an adult with an advanced solid tumor such as melanoma, head and neck, liver or kidney cancer. Both conserved end residues are part of each CDR3. The order of the fields is J gene, clone size, D gene, V gene, CDR3 DNA, CDR3 protein. The D gene is left open where the match is weak. Clone size is stated in some rows and not others, as once, few, many or a class when expanded.

>TRBJ2-1|NA|TRBD1|TRBV7-9
TGTGCCAGCAGCTTAGCGCGGTCGGCAGGGGGTAACAATGAGCAGTTCTTC
CASSLARSAGGNNEQFF
>TRBJ2-5|NA|NA|TRBV11-2
TGTGCCAGCAGCTTCGGGACAAGAGAGACCCAGTACTTC
CASSFGTRETQYF
>TRBJ2-7|NA|NA|TRBV27
TGTGCCAGCACCACGGGTGGGGGTCTTACGTACGAGCAGTACTTC
CASTTGGGLTYEQYF
>TRBJ2-5|NA|NA|TRBV2
TGTGCCACCGGGACACGCGCGTCAGGAGAGACCCAGTACTTC
CATGTRASGETQYF
>TRBJ2-3|NA|NA|TRBV5-6
TGTGCCAGCAGCTTGTGGATTAGAATCACAGATACGCAGTATTTT
CASSLWIRITDTQYF
>TRBJ2-3|NA|NA|TRBV7-2
TGTGCCAGCAGCTTAGCCATCACAGATACGCAGTATTTT
CASSLAITDTQYF
>TRBJ2-3|NA|NA|TRBV10-3
TGTGCCATCAAAAGCGGTCAAGACCCTAGCACAGATACGCAGTATTTT
CAIKSGQDPSTDTQYF
>TRBJ2-1|NA|TRBD2|TRBV19
TGTGCCAGTAGTATTATGGGACTAGCGGGCGGAAGGGGCTCCTACAATGAGCAGTTCTTC
CASSIMGLAGGRGSYNEQFF
>TRBJ2-5|NA|TRBD2|TRBV28
TGTGCCAGCAGTTTAAGTGGGGGGGTGGCGGAGACCCAGTACTTC
CASSLSGGVAETQYF
>TRBJ1-5|NA|NA|TRBV19
TGTGCCAGTAGTTCTTCTTCGGTGGGGGCTAGCAATCAGCCCCAGCATTTT
CASSSSSVGASNQPQHF
>TRBJ2-7|once|TRBD1|TRBV5-6
TGTGCCAGCAGCGTGGGGACAGGGCGCGAGCAGTACTTC
CASSVGTGREQYF
>TRBJ2-3|NA|TRBD1|TRBV6-1
TGTGCCAGCAGTCAAGGGGACAGGGGATGGGCTACGCAGTATTTT
CASSQGDRGWATQYF
>TRBJ2-3|NA|TRBD2|TRBV5-4
TGTGCCAGCAGCTCGGTCGGGACTAGCGACACAGATACGCAGTATTTT
CASSSVGTSDTDTQYF
>TRBJ1-2|NA|TRBD1|TRBV2
TGTGCCACGCAGAATCGGACAGGTATCAACTATGGCTACACCTTC
CATQNRTGINYGYTF
>TRBJ1-6|NA|TRBD1|TRBV28
TGTGCCAGCAGGCAAGGACAGGGCTATTCACCCCTCCACTTT
CASRQGQGYSPLHF
>TRBJ1-5|NA|TRBD1|TRBV5-5
TGTGCCAGCAGCTTGCGATTTACCGGGACAGGGGTCAATCAGCCCCAGCATTTT
CASSLRFTGTGVNQPQHF
>TRBJ2-4|NA|NA|TRBV5-1
TGCGCCAGCAGCTTTGCCGGGACGAGGGAAAACATTCAGTACTTC
CASSFAGTRENIQYF
>TRBJ1-5|once|TRBD1|TRBV7-8
TGTGCCAGCAGCTCCAGGGGGCAATTTCAGCCCCAGCATTTT
CASSSRGQFQPQHF
>TRBJ2-7|NA|NA|TRBV10-2
TGCGCCAGCAGTGATGGGGGAGGCTCCTACGAGCAGTACTTC
CASSDGGGSYEQYF
>TRBJ2-7|medium-sized|TRBD2|TRBV28
TGTGCCAGCAGTTTGGGACTAGCGGGAAACTCCTACGAGCAGTACTTC
CASSLGLAGNSYEQYF
>TRBJ2-3|NA|NA|TRBV5-4
TGTGCCAGCAGCTTGGGAGGGCATAGCACAGATACGCAGTATTTT
CASSLGGHSTDTQYF
>TRBJ2-5|once|NA|TRBV9
TGTGCCAGCAGCGTAGGAGCCCTGGAGACCCAGTACTTC
CASSVGALETQYF
>TRBJ2-5|NA|NA|TRBV5-6
TGTGCCAGCAGCCCCGGTGGACAGGAGGGGACCCAGTACTTC
CASSPGGQEGTQYF